This TCR beta chain is from a study of T cell responses to AZD1222 COVID-19 vaccine. Study-wide results and limits: Vaccine-associated CD4 TCRs spanned spike, dominant at 160-218 and 743-854.

With respect to this clone: The target antigen is unknown.

The protocol was immunoSEQ multiplex PCR, while the TCRdb copy is restricted to in-frame clones and leaves out a portion. The sample yields about 150,000 clones, roughly nine tenths seen once. CDR1 and CDR2 (germline): SGHNT, YYREEE (reference sequence). V lost 5 bases, J lost 0 bases, and 21 bases lay in between. This CDR3 is 17 amino acids long. This chain connects TRBV5-4 to TRBJ2-7, with D perhaps TRBD2 (6 bases). This receptor was obtained from an adult who had recovered from COVID-19. Sequencing used peripheral blood, obtained after recovery from COVID-19. CDR3 coding DNA: TGTGCCAGCAGTAGCTTGGATTTGGGACTGGGCTCCTACGAGCAGTACTTC. Translated: CASSSLDLGLGSYEQYF.